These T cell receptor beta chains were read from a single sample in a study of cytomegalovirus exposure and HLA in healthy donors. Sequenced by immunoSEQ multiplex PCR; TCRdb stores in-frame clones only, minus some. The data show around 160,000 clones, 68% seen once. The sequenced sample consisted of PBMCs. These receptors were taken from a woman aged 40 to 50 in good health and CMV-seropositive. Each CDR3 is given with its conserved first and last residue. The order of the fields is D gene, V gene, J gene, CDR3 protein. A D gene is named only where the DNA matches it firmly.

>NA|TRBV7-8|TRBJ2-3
CASSLPGLQDTQYF
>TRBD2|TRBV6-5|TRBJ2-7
CASSYSGTSGGYEQYF
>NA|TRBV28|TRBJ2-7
CASSLFQTVTGEQYF
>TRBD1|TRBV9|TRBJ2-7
CASSIGQGNSYEQYF
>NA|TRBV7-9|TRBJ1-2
CASSLDGGVWYGYTF
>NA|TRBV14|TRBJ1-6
CASSQDRGGNSPLHF
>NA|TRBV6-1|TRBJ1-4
CASRKYRTNEKLFF
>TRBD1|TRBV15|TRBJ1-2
CATSESGGFLAYGYTF
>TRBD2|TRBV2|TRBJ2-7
CASSESGRAGYEQYF
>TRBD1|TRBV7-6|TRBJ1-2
CASSPRTGLHYGYTF
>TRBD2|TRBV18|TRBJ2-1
CASSPYGGEYNEQFF
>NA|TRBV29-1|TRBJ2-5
CSVVTGLGSETQYF
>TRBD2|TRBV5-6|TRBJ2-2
CASSPTRTSGIATGELFF
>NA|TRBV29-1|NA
CSVRRSLDISYEQYF
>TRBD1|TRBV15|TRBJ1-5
CATSYTAQGAIRQPQHF
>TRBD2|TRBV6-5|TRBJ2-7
CASSSLAGGEQYF
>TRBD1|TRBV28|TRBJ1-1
CASRGQLEAFF
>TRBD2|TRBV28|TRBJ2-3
CASGGEGLTDTQYF
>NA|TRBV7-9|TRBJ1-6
CASSPATYAREPLNF
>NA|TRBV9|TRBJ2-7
CASSPLGCSAREQYF
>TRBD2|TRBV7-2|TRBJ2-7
CASSLFVTGGYEQYF
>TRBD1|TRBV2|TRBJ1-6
CASSEVPGQGAVLHF
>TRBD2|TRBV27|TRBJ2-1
CASSWRTSESYNEQFF
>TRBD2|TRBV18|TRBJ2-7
CASSPLLAGVRHEQYF
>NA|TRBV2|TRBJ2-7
CASSDSQGTYEQYF
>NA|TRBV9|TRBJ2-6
CASSSTRLFRVGANVLTF
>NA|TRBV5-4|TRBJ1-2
CASSLAGEFYGYTF
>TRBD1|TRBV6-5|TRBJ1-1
CASSYEGANTEAFF
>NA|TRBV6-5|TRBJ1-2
CASSFGGAYGYTF
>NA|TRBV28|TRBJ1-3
CASSSPENGNTIYF
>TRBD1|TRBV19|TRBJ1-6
CASSEYGQVYNSPLHF
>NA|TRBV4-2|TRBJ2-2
CASSQAPRGSNTGELFF
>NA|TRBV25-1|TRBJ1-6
CASRPHEQNSPLHF
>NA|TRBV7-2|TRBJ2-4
CASSSQDKNIQYF
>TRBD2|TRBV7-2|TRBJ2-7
CASTLSGGPYEQYF
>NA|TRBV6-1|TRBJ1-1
CASSERFRDTEAFF
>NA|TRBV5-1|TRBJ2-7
CASRGGTDLNF
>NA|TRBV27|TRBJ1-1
CASSSWTEENTEAFF
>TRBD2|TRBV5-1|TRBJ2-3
CASSSLAGGTDTQYF
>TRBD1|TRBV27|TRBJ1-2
CASSLDGTGVYGYTF
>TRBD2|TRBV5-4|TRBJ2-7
CASSWGLANSYEQYF
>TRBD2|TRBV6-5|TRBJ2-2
CASRLAGANTGELFF
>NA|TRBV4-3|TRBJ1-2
CASSQDSGGPYGYTF
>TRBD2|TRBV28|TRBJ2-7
CASSFVTSGYEQYF
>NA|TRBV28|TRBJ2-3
CASGSSGFVDTQYF
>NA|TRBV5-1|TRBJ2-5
CASREQGLETQYF
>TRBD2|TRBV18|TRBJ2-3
CASFRSGSSTDTQYF
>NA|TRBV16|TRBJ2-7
CASSRQGLSYEQYF
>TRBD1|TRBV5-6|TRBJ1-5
CASSRTGGDQPQHF
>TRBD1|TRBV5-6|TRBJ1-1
CASSGQTGSNTEAFF
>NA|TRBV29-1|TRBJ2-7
CSVEDGGGSYEQYF
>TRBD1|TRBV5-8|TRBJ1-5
CASSLALDTGGRRHF
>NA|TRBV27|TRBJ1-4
CASRPLGGGEKLFF
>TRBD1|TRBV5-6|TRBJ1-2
CASSADSRGPIYGYTF
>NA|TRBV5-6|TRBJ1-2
CASSLWGVNYGYPF